This TCR beta chain originates from a study of T-cell memory formation after mild COVID-19. Overall study results and limits: A balance of CD4 and CD8 characterized clones contracting day 15 to 85, whereas later expanders leaned CD4+.

This clonotype has just one count. The antigen remains unidentified. Germline V gene data show CDR1 as LGHDT and CDR2 as YNNKEL (reference sequence). V shed 3 bases and J shed 4 bases, with 7 bases lying between them. This CDR3 spans 12 amino acids. Via MiXCR, TCRdb re-called the 5' RACE reads, giving one row per CDR3 protein. The repertoire holds about 270,000 distinct CDR3 sequences, 16% seen once, with roughly a fifth in the top ten. The chain recombines TRBV3-1 with TRBJ2-7; the D is unclear. This sequence was found in a man younger than 35 who had mild COVID-19 (a few samples of this study predate the infection). Cell type and time point are not known. Sequences were obtained from PBMCs or a T cell subset sorted from them (not recorded which). CDR3 sequence (DNA): TGTGCCAGCAGCCATGGCGGATACGAGCAGTACTTC. Its protein is CASSHGGYEQYF.